This TCR beta chain was retrieved from a study of regulatory T cells in long-lasting Graves disease. Time point indicated: newly diagnosed GD, antithyroid drugs for less than 3 months. PBMC-derived RNA was used for the TCR library. Library construction for TCR beta used iRepertoire HTBI primers and Arm-PCR of CDR3 regions. A single record per CDR3 protein comes from TCRdb applying MiXCR to the multiplex PCR reads. The sample holds hundreds of thousands of distinct CDR3 sequences, roughly a sixth seen once. CDR3 length: 12 amino acids. V lost 6 bases and J 3 bases, leaving 11 bases between the germline ends. CDR1 and CDR2 from the germline V gene are DFQATT and SNEGSKA (reference sequence). The table lists this clonotype with many counts.

This TCR was sampled from a female donor with Graves disease. The gene calls are TRBV20-1 and TRBJ1-2; no definite D call. This specimen consisted of peripheral blood mononuclear cells (PBMCs), obtained at new diagnosis, from a patient treated with antithyroid drugs. The CDR3 loop is CSAAERDYGYTF. CDR3 in DNA: TGCAGTGCGGCCGAGCGGGACTATGGCTACACCTTC.